This TCR beta chain was identified in a study of blood T cell repertoires in COVID-19. Turning to the study itself: Both acute and convalescent COVID-19 samples were obtained from the United States, Italy and Spain. From T cells, B-cell-depleted T cells, or PBMCs came the material, which was cDNA or gDNA.

Original data processing: Scientists estimated how many nucleated cells there were by amplifying reference gene primers. TCRdb's copy holds only in-frame clones and misses some; the assay was immunoSEQ multiplex PCR. For V, J and clone size, that table is used; D and trimming come from the DNA. The profile shows about 93,000 clones, approximately 87% of them singletons. This receptor was obtained from a human donor with active COVID-19. The donor label of this sample is uncertain. Sample: peripheral blood.

The CDR3 is CASSLASGGTDTQYF. DNA of the CDR3: TGTGCCAGCAGCTTAGCTAGCGGGGGCACAGATACGCAGTATTTT. This chain joins TRBV7-2 and TRBJ2-3, with TRBD2 matching over 8 bases. The CDR3 spans 15 residues. Germline V lookup: CDR1 SGHTA, CDR2 FQGNSA. J lost 1 base, V lost 0 bases, and 0 bases had no gene match.